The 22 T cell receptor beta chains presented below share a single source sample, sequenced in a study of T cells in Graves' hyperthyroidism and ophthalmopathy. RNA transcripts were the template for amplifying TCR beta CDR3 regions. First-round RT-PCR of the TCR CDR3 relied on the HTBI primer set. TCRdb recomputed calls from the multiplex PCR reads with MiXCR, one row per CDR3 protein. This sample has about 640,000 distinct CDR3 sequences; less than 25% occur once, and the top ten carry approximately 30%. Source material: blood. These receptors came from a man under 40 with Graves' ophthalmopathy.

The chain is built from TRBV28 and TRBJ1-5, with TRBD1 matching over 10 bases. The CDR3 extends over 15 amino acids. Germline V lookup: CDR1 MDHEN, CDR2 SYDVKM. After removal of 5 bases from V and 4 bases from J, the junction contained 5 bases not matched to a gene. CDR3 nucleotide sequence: TGTGCCAGCAGTCGAGGGACAGGGGCGAATCAGCCCCAGCATTTT. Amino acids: CASSRGTGANQPQHF. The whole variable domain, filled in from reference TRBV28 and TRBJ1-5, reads DVKVTQSSRYLVKRTGEKVFLECVQDMDHENMFWYRQDPGLGLRLIYFSYDVKMKEKGDIPEGYSVSREKKERFSLILESASTNQTSMYLCASSRGTGANQPQHFGDGTRLSIL.

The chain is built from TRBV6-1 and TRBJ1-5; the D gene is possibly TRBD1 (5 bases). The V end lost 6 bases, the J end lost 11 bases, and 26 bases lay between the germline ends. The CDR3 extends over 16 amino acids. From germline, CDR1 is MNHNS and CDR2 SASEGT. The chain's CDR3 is CASRTTRQPPGVTQHF. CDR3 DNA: TGTGCCAGCAGAACGACCCGACAGCCGCCGGGGGTGACCCAGCATTTT.

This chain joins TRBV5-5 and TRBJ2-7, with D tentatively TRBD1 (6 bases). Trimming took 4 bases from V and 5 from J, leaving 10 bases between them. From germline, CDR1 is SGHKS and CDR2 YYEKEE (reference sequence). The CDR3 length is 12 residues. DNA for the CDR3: TGTGCCAGCAGCATTACAGGGAACGAGCAGTACTTC. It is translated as CASSITGNEQYF.

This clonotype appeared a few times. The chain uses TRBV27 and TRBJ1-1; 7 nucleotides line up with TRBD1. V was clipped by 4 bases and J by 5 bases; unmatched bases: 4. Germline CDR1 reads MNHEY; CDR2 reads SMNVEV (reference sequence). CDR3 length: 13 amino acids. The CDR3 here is CASSSTGETEAFF. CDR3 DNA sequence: TGTGCCAGCAGTTCTACAGGGGAGACTGAAGCTTTCTTT.

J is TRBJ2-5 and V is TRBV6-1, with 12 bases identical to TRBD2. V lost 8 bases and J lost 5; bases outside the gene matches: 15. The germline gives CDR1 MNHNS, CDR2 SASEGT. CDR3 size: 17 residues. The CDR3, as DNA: TGTGCCAGCCGCCCCGGGCTAGCGGGAGGGCCGGTGGAGACCCAGTACTTC. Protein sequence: CASRPGLAGGPVETQYF.

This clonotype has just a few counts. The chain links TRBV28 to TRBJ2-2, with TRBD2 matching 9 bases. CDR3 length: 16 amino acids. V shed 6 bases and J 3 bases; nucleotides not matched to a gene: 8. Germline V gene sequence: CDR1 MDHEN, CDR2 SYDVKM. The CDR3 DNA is TGTGCCAGCAGCTCCGGACTAGCGTGGGACACCGGGGAGCTGTTTTTT. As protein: CASSSGLAWDTGELFF.

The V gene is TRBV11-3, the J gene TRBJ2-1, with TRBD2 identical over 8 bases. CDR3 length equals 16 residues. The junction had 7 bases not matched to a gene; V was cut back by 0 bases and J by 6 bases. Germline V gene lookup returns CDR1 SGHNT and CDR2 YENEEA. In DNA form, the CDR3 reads TGTGCCAGCAGCTTAGAGTGGCGGACTAGCCTCAATGAGCAGTTCTTC. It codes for CASSLEWRTSLNEQFF.

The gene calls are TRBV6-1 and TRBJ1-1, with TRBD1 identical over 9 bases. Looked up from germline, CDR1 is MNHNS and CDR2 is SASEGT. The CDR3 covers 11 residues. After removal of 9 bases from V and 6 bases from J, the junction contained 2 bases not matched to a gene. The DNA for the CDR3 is TGTGCCAGTAGACAGGGGGCTGAAGCTTTCTTT. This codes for CASRQGAEAFF.

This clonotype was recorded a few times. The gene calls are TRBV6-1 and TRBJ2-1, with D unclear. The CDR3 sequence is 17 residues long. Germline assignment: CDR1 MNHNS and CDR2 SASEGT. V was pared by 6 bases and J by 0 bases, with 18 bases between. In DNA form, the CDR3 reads TGTGCCAGCAGCCTCGTCGGGTCTATCAGCTCCTACAATGAGCAGTTCTTC. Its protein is CASSLVGSISSYNEQFF.

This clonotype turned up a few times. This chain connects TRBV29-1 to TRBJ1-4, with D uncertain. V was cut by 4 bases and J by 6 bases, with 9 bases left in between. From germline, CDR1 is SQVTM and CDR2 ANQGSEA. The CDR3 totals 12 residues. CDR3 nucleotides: TGCAGCGTTGCAGGTTTCGATGAAAAACTGTTTTTT. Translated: CSVAGFDEKLFF.

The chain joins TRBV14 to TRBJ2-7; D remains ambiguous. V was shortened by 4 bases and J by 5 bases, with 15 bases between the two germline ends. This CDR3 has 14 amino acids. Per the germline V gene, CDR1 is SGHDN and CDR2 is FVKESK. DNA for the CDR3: TGTGCCAGCAGCCGGGCCCAAGTCCTCGACGAGCAGTACTTC. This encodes CASSRAQVLDEQYF.

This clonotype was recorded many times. The CDR3 bases are TGTGCCTGGAGTGTACGAGTTCTCTACGAGCAGTACTTC. This gives the protein CAWSVRVLYEQYF. The chain joins TRBV30 to TRBJ2-7, with D hard to call. This CDR3 is 13 amino acids long. Germline loops: CDR1 GTSNPN, CDR2 SVGIG (reference sequence). Trimming stripped 0 bases from V and 3 bases from J, with 9 bases between.

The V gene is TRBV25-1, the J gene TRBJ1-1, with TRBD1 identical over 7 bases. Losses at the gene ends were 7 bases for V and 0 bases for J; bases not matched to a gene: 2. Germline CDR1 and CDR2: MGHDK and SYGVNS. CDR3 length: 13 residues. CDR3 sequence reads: CASKDRVNTEAFF. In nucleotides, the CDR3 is TGTGCCAGCAAAGACAGGGTGAACACTGAAGCTTTCTTT.

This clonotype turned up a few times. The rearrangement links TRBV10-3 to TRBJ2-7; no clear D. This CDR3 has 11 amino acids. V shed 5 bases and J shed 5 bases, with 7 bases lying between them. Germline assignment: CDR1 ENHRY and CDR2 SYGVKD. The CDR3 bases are TGTGCCATCAGTTTGGGCGACGAGCAGTACTTC. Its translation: CAISLGDEQYF.

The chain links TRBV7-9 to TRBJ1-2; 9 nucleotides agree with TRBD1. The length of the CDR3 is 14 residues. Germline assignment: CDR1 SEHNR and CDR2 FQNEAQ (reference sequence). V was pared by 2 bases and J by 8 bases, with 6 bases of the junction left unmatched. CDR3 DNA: TGTGCCAGCAGCTTAAGGACAGGGGAGTCAGGCTACACCTTC. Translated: CASSLRTGESGYTF.

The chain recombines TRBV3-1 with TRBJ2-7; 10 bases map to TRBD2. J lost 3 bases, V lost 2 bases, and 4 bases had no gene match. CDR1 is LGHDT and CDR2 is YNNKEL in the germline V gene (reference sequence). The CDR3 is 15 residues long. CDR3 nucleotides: TGTGCCAGCAGCCAAAAACTAGCGGGATTCTACGAGCAGTACTTC. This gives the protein CASSQKLAGFYEQYF.

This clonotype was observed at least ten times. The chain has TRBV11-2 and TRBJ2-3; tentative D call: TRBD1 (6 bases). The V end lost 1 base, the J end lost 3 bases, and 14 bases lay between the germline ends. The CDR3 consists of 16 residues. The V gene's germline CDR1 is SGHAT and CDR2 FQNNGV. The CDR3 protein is CASSLVEAGVTDTQYF. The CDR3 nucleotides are TGTGCCAGCAGCTTAGTTGAGGCAGGGGTAACAGATACGCAGTATTTT.

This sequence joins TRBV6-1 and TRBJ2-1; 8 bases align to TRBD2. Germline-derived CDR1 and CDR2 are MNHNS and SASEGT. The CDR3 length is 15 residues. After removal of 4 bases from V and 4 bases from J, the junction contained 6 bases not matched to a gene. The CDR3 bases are TGTGCCAGCAGTGGACTAGCGCGTGATTACAATGAGCAGTTCTTC. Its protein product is CASSGLARDYNEQFF.

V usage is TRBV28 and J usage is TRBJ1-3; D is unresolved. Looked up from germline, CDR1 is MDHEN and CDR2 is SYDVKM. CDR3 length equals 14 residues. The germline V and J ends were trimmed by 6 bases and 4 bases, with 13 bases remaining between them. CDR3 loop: CASRGSPWGNTIYF. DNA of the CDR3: TGTGCCAGCAGGGGCAGCCCGTGGGGAAACACCATATATTTT.

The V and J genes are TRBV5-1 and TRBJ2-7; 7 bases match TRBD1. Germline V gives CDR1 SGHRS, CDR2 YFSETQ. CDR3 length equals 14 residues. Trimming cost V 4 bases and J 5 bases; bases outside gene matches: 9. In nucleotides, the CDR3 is TGCGCCAGCAGCGCTAGACAGGGAAGCGACGAGCAGTACTTC. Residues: CASSARQGSDEQYF.

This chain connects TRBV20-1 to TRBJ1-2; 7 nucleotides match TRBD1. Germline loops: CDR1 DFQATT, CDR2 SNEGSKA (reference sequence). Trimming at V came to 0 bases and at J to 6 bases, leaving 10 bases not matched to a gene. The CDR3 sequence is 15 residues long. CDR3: CSARDWLRDSHGYTF. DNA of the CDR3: TGCAGTGCTAGAGATTGGCTCCGGGACAGCCATGGCTACACCTTC.

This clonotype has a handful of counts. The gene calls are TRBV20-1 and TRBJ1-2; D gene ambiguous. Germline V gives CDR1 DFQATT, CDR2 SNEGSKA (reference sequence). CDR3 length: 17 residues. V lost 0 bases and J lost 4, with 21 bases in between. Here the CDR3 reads CSARDLAEPTSSYGYTF. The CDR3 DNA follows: TGCAGTGCTAGAGATCTCGCGGAGCCCACGAGCTCCTATGGCTACACCTTC.